The entry below describes one T cell receptor (beta chain). V lost 11 bases, J lost 5 bases, and 8 bases stayed unmatched. Germline CDR1 and CDR2: MNHNY and SVGAGI (reference sequence). The CDR3 loop spans 14 amino acids. Primers: 60 Vbeta forward and 13 Jbeta reverse. Repertoires were generated with immunoSEQ multiplex PCR, while TCRdb's copy carries only in-frame clones and drops some. The top ten clones hold about 24% of a sample with about 69,000 clones, roughly 74% of them seen once. These data originate in a study of cytomegalovirus exposure and HLA in healthy donors. This chain uses TRBV6-6 with TRBJ2-2; TRBD2 matches 10 bases. The sequenced material came from PBMCs. This clonotype originated in a woman under 40 in good health and CMV-seropositive. In DNA form, the CDR3 reads TGTGCCGGAGAGCGGGAGGGCCGGACCGGGGAGCTGTTTTTT. As protein: CAGEREGRTGELFF.